These T cell receptor beta chains were read from a single sample in a study of blood T cell repertoires in COVID-19. TCRdb keeps only in-frame clones here, not all; method: immunoSEQ multiplex PCR. This sample has roughly 110,000 clones, with about nine tenths found just once. The sample comprised peripheral blood. These receptor sequences come from a woman between 50 and 59 years old with acute or convalescent COVID-19. Both conserved end residues are part of each CDR3. Each record gives: V gene, J gene, D gene, clone size, CDR3 DNA, CDR3 protein. The D gene is left open where the match is weak. Clone size, where shown, is once, few, many, or a class for clones that have expanded.

V: TRBV3-1/TRBV3-2
J: TRBJ1-3
D: NA
size: NA
DNA: TGTGCCAGCAGCCAAAACCAGGGAGGCTCTGGAAACACCATATATTTT
CDR3: CASSQNQGGSGNTIYF

V: TRBV24-1
J: TRBJ2-3
D: NA
size: NA
DNA: TGTGCCACCAGTGATTTCTTTGGCGGGACGCAGTATTTT
CDR3: CATSDFFGGTQYF

V: TRBV5-8
J: TRBJ2-7
D: NA
size: NA
DNA: TGTGCCAGCAGGGGTCTCGCCAGGGGCCTCTCCTACGAGCAGTACTTC
CDR3: CASRGLARGLSYEQYF

V: TRBV12-5
J: TRBJ1-1
D: TRBD1
size: NA
DNA: TGTGCTAGTGCCCTGACAGGGGAAGCTTTCTTT
CDR3: CASALTGEAFF

V: TRBV3-1/TRBV3-2
J: TRBJ2-2
D: TRBD2
size: NA
DNA: TGTGCCAGCAGGTCATTGAGCGGGGGGGCTACCGGGGAGCTGTTTTTT
CDR3: CASRSLSGGATGELFF

V: TRBV19
J: TRBJ2-1
D: NA
size: NA
DNA: TGTGCCAGTAGTATGCGGACTGGTTCACCAGGGGAGTTCTTC
CDR3: CASSMRTGSPGEFF

V: TRBV7-8
J: TRBJ2-7
D: NA
size: once
DNA: TGTGCCAGCAGCGTGGACACCCTCTACGAGCAGTACTTC
CDR3: CASSVDTLYEQYF

V: TRBV7-9
J: TRBJ2-3
D: TRBD2
size: once
DNA: TGTGCCAGCAGCTGGCGGGAGTCAGGCACAGATACGCAGTATTTT
CDR3: CASSWRESGTDTQYF

V: TRBV6-5
J: TRBJ1-2
D: TRBD1
size: NA
DNA: TGTGCCAGCAGTTACTCAGGACAGGGTGTCTATGGCTACACCTTC
CDR3: CASSYSGQGVYGYTF

V: TRBV28
J: TRBJ2-7
D: NA
size: NA
DNA: TGTGCCAGCAGGATAGGGGGAGGGACCTACGAGCAGTACTTC
CDR3: CASRIGGGTYEQYF

V: TRBV19
J: TRBJ1-4
D: NA
size: NA
DNA: TGTGCCAGTAGTATGAGAGGTGAAAAACTGTTTTTT
CDR3: CASSMRGEKLFF

V: TRBV7-6
J: TRBJ1-1
D: NA
size: NA
DNA: TGTGCCAGCAGCTTTGAGACAGACACTGAAGCTTTCTTT
CDR3: CASSFETDTEAFF

V: TRBV5-5
J: TRBJ1-4
D: TRBD1
size: NA
DNA: TGTGCCAGCAGCCCCCCCAGGGGGTCTATCGAAAAACTGTTTTTT
CDR3: CASSPPRGSIEKLFF

V: TRBV24-1
J: TRBJ1-2
D: TRBD1
size: NA
DNA: TGTGCCACCAGTCCTCGGGACAGCTACTATGGCTACACCTTC
CDR3: CATSPRDSYYGYTF

V: TRBV28
J: TRBJ1-1
D: NA
size: NA
DNA: TGTGCCAGCATCGGCGGGGGGGGGCGAGCCACTGAAGCTTTCTTT
CDR3: CASIGGGGRATEAFF

V: TRBV29-1
J: TRBJ1-2
D: NA
size: NA
DNA: TGCAGCGTTGTAGGGGGAGATGGCTACACCTTC
CDR3: CSVVGGDGYTF

V: TRBV19
J: TRBJ2-3
D: NA
size: NA
DNA: TGTGCCAGTAGTATCCCCACCGGGAGACATACGCAGTATTTT
CDR3: CASSIPTGRHTQYF

V: TRBV2
J: TRBJ2-3
D: NA
size: once
DNA: TGTGCCAGCACGAAGGGGTTAAGGGATACGCAGTATTTT
CDR3: CASTKGLRDTQYF

V: TRBV5-1
J: TRBJ2-1
D: TRBD2
size: few
DNA: TGCGCCAGCAGCCCCGGGACTAGCGGGGCATACTACAATGAGCAGTTCTTC
CDR3: CASSPGTSGAYYNEQFF

V: TRBV9
J: TRBJ1-4
D: NA
size: NA
DNA: TGTGCCAGCAGCGTAGATGGACTTCGAGAAAAACTGTTTTTT
CDR3: CASSVDGLREKLFF

V: TRBV30
J: TRBJ1-4
D: NA
size: NA
DNA: TGTGCCTGGAGTGAGCTAGGAGAAAAACTGTTTTTT
CDR3: CAWSELGEKLFF

V: TRBV30
J: TRBJ1-2
D: TRBD1
size: once
DNA: TGTGCCTGGAGCGCTACCGGGACAGATGGCTACACCTTC
CDR3: CAWSATGTDGYTF

V: TRBV24-1
J: TRBJ1-2
D: TRBD1
size: NA
DNA: TGTGCCACCAGGGCAGGGGGGCGCGGCTATGGCTACACCTTC
CDR3: CATRAGGRGYGYTF

V: TRBV10-1
J: TRBJ2-3
D: NA
size: NA
DNA: TGCGCCAGCAGTGATAGGCAGGGTGGCACAGATACGCAGTATTTT
CDR3: CASSDRQGGTDTQYF

V: TRBV2
J: TRBJ1-5
D: NA
size: once
DNA: TGTGCCAGCAGTGAGGGGGCTTGGAGCAATCAGCCCCAGCATTTT
CDR3: CASSEGAWSNQPQHF

V: TRBV19
J: TRBJ2-3
D: NA
size: NA
DNA: TGTGCCAGTAGGCGGGATGGGACAGATACGCAGTATTTT
CDR3: CASRRDGTDTQYF

V: TRBV27
J: TRBJ1-2
D: TRBD1
size: NA
DNA: TGTGCCAGCAGTTTATCCATGAACCGTTCGGACAGGGCGATGTCCTTC
CDR3: CASSLSMNRSDRAMSF

V: TRBV19
J: TRBJ2-7
D: NA
size: NA
DNA: TGTGCCAGTAGTATAGGGCAGGGATTCTCCTACGAGCAGTACTTC
CDR3: CASSIGQGFSYEQYF

V: TRBV5-1
J: TRBJ1-6
D: TRBD1
size: NA
DNA: TGCGCCAGCAGCTTGGGCCCGGACAGGGTTAATTCACCCCTCCACTTT
CDR3: CASSLGPDRVNSPLHF

V: TRBV11-2
J: TRBJ2-7
D: TRBD1
size: NA
DNA: TGTGCCAGCAGCTTAGGGGCTACAGGGGGCTACGAGCAGTACTTC
CDR3: CASSLGATGGYEQYF

V: TRBV19
J: TRBJ1-4
D: TRBD1
size: NA
DNA: TGTGCCAGTAGTCGCCGGACAGGGGATGAAAAACTGTTTTTT
CDR3: CASSRRTGDEKLFF

V: TRBV5-4
J: TRBJ2-3
D: TRBD2
size: NA
DNA: TGTGCCAGCGGCCGGACTAGCGGGAATAAAGATACGCAGTATTTT
CDR3: CASGRTSGNKDTQYF

V: TRBV13
J: TRBJ1-1
D: TRBD1
size: NA
DNA: TGTGCCAGCAGTTTCGGGACAGGGGGCATGAACACTGAAGCTTTCTTT
CDR3: CASSFGTGGMNTEAFF

V: TRBV9
J: TRBJ2-1
D: NA
size: NA
DNA: TGTGCCAGCAGCGAAGACAGCAGATACAATGAGCAGTTCTTC
CDR3: CASSEDSRYNEQFF

V: TRBV21-1
J: TRBJ2-1
D: NA
size: NA
DNA: TGTGCCAGCAGCAAAGTAGTACAGGATGGTTGGTACAATGAGCAGTTCTTC
CDR3: CASSKVVQDGWYNEQFF

V: TRBV10-3
J: TRBJ1-2
D: NA
size: NA
DNA: TGTGCCATCCAGGGCACCTATGGCTACACCTTC
CDR3: CAIQGTYGYTF

V: TRBV6-5
J: TRBJ1-5
D: NA
size: NA
DNA: TGTGCCAGCAGTCAACAGGGCGGCAATCAGCCCCAGCATTTT
CDR3: CASSQQGGNQPQHF

V: TRBV2
J: TRBJ2-2
D: NA
size: NA
DNA: TGTGCCAGCAGTGAATCGTGGGAGGGGGAGTCCGGGGAGCTGTTTTTT
CDR3: CASSESWEGESGELFF

V: TRBV19
J: TRBJ1-5
D: NA
size: few
DNA: TGTGCCAGTAGTATGGGGGGACCTAATCAGCCCCAGCATTTT
CDR3: CASSMGGPNQPQHF

V: TRBV28
J: TRBJ1-1
D: TRBD1
size: NA
DNA: TGTGCCAGCAGTTCGCCAGGGGGCCGCACTGAAGCTTTCTTT
CDR3: CASSSPGGRTEAFF

V: TRBV12-3/TRBV12-4
J: TRBJ1-1
D: NA
size: NA
DNA: TGTGCCAGCAGTTTAACAAGGAGCACTGAAGCTTTCTTT
CDR3: CASSLTRSTEAFF

V: TRBV4-1
J: TRBJ2-2
D: NA
size: NA
DNA: TGCGCCAGCAGCCAAGTCTTAAGGCGGAGGGACACCGGGGAGCTGTTTTTT
CDR3: CASSQVLRRRDTGELFF

V: TRBV10-3
J: TRBJ2-5
D: TRBD2
size: NA
DNA: TGTGCCATCAATGGACTAGCGGGAGAGACCCAGTACTTC
CDR3: CAINGLAGETQYF

V: TRBV6-1
J: TRBJ2-7
D: NA
size: NA
DNA: TGTGCCAGCAGTGAAGGGATGACAGCAGCCTACGAGCAGTACTTC
CDR3: CASSEGMTAAYEQYF

V: TRBV3-1/TRBV3-2
J: TRBJ2-5
D: TRBD1
size: NA
DNA: TGTGCCAGCAGCCAAGTTAGGGACAGAGAAGAGACCCAGTACTTC
CDR3: CASSQVRDREETQYF

V: TRBV7-8
J: TRBJ1-6
D: TRBD1
size: few
DNA: TGTGCCAGCAGCGACAGGGCAGATTCACCCCTCCACTTT
CDR3: CASSDRADSPLHF

V: TRBV10-3
J: TRBJ1-5
D: NA
size: NA
DNA: TGTGCCATCGGTTCAGGGAACAATCAGCCCCAGCATTTT
CDR3: CAIGSGNNQPQHF

V: TRBV19
J: TRBJ1-2
D: NA
size: many
DNA: TGTGCCAGTAGTATCTCCAGGAAGGGCTACACCTTC
CDR3: CASSISRKGYTF

V: TRBV12-3/TRBV12-4
J: TRBJ1-1
D: NA
size: once
DNA: TGTGCCAGCACTATCGATTGGAACACTGAAGCTTTCTTT
CDR3: CASTIDWNTEAFF

V: TRBV12-5
J: TRBJ1-2
D: NA
size: NA
DNA: TGTGCTAGTGGTTTCGGGGGGCAGGGGCTGGGAGGCTACACCTTC
CDR3: CASGFGGQGLGGYTF

V: TRBV5-1
J: TRBJ1-1
D: NA
size: NA
DNA: TGCGCCAGCAGCTTGGGAAACCGGATTCTAGCCATGAACACTGAAGCTTTCTTT
CDR3: CASSLGNRILAMNTEAFF

V: TRBV18
J: TRBJ2-5
D: TRBD2
size: NA
DNA: TGTGCCAGCTCCGGGACGGGAGGACTAGCGGGGGCCCAAGAGACCCAGTACTTC
CDR3: CASSGTGGLAGAQETQYF

V: TRBV9
J: TRBJ2-6
D: NA
size: NA
DNA: TGTGCCAGCAGCGTAAATCAGCAGGACTGGGCCAACGTCCTGACTTTC
CDR3: CASSVNQQDWANVLTF

V: TRBV27
J: TRBJ1-5
D: TRBD1
size: NA
DNA: TGTGCCAGCAGTTTAAGGGGACAGAGGAATAGCAATCAGCCCCAGCATTTT
CDR3: CASSLRGQRNSNQPQHF